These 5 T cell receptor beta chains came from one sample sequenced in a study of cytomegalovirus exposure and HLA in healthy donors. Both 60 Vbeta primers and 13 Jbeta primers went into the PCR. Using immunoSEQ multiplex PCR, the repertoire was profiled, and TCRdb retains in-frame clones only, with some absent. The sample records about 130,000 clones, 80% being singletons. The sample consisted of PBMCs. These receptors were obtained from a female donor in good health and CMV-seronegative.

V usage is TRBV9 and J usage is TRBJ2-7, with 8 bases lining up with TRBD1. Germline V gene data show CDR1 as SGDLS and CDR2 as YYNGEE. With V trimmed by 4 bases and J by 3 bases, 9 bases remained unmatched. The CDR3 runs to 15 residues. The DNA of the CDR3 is TGTGCCAGCAGCACCCAACAGGGGGACGGCTACGAGCAGTACTTC. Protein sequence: CASSTQQGDGYEQYF.

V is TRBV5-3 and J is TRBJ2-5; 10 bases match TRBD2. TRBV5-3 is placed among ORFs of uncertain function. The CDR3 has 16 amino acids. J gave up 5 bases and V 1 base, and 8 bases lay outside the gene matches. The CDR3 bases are TGTGCCAGAAGCTTGTTGCCTAGCGGGAGTCAGGAGACCCAGTACTTC. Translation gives CARSLLPSGSQETQYF.

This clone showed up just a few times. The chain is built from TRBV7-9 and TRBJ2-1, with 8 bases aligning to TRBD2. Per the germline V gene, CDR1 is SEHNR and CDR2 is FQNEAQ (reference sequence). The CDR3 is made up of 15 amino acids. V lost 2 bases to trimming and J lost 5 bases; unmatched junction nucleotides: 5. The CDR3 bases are TGTGCCAGCAGCTTATCCGGGGGGGCCCACAATGAGCAGTTCTTC. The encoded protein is CASSLSGGAHNEQFF.

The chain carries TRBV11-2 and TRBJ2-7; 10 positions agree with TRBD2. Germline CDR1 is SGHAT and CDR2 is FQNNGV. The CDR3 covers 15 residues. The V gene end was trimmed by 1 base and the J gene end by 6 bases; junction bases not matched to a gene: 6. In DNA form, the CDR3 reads TGTGCCAGCAGCTTAGCTAGCGGGAGTATAGGCGAGCAGTACTTC. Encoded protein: CASSLASGSIGEQYF.

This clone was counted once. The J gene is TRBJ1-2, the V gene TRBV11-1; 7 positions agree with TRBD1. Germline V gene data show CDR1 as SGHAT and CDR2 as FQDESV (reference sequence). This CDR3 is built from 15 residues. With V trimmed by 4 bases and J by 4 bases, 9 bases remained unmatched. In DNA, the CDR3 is TGTGCCAGCAGCTCCCCAGGACAGGCCTCCTATGGCTACACCTTC. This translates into CASSSPGQASYGYTF. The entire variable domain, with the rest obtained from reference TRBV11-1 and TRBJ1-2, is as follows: EAEVAQSPRYKITEKSQAVAFWCDPISGHATLYWYRQILGQGPELLVQFQDESVVDDSQLPKDRFSAERLKGVDSTLKIQPAELGDSAMYLCASSSPGQASYGYTFGSGTRLTVV.